Sequencing of this T cell receptor beta chain was carried out in a study of blood T cell repertoires in COVID-19. As for the study in general: There were acute and convalescent COVID-19 samples, and they came from the United States, Italy and Spain. The cDNA or gDNA used as material had been derived from T cells, B-cell-depleted T cells, or PBMCs.

Between the trimmed V and J ends, which lost 0 bases and 4 bases, there was a span of 9 bases. CDR1 LGHNA and CDR2 YNFKEQ come from the germline V gene. CDR3 length: 14 residues. As originally analysed: Reference gene primer amplification yielded estimated nucleated cell counts. Assay used: immunoSEQ multiplex PCR; TCRdb lists only in-frame clones, some missing. V and J calls and clone size are as listed in that table; D and trimming were resolved from the DNA. The table lists roughly 120,000 clones, 80% of them singletons. This clonotype was obtained from a man in his 70s with acute or convalescent COVID-19. Sequenced sample: peripheral blood. This chain uses TRBV4-2 with TRBJ1-2; the D is unclear. CDR3 nucleotide sequence: TGTGCCAGCAGCCAAGACTCTGGACTCTATGGCTACACCTTC. It specifies CASSQDSGLYGYTF.